This TCR beta chain was sequenced during a study of OX40 agonist ivuxolimab in advanced cancers. The study in broad terms: Ivuxolimab was an agonistic, fully human IgG2 monoclonal antibody directed against OX40 (CD134), a costimulatory receptor. Intravenous ivuxolimab was administered to patients every 2 weeks at six dose levels: 0.01, 0.1, 0.3, 1.5, 3 and 10 mg/kg. Of the 50 to 55 dose-escalation patients, hepatocellular carcinoma was present in about 19, melanoma in approximately 15, renal cell carcinoma in 9 and head and neck cancer in 9. The dose-escalation cohort was around 84% male with a mean age of about 60 years, ranging from roughly 23 to 90. Patients were allowed to have had prior anti-PD-1, anti-PD-L1 or anti-CTLA-4 therapy, and roughly 40% of the dose-escalation patients had previously received checkpoint inhibitors. Partial responses were achieved by three dose-escalation patients, of whom one had hepatocellular carcinoma and two had cutaneous melanoma. The point of sequencing TCRbeta in the periphery was to test whether ivuxolimab changed TCR sequence diversity and drove clonal T-cell expansion. The paper covers the monotherapy dose-escalation part of the phase I ivuxolimab trial, which included N of about 56 patients. General conclusions and limits of the study: At doses of 0.1 to 3.0 mg/kg, clonal expansion of both CD4+ and CD8+ blood T cells was observed from baseline to week 6. In the 0.1-3.0 mg/kg groups, partial responders were among the patients with the lowest normalized peripheral clonal expansion, particularly in CD8+ T cells. Which antigens the clonally expanded peripheral T cells were specific for was not determined. After ivuxolimab, more expanded clones were found on average in CD8+ T cells than in CD4+ T cells. Low levels of normalized T-cell clonal expansion were also seen in some patients who did not respond.

According to the germline V gene (reference sequence), CDR1 reads MNHEY and CDR2 reads SMNVEV. A distance of 15 bases separates the germline ends of V and J, which lose 7 bases and 0 bases respectively. The CDR3 covers 16 residues, taking in both the cysteine and the phenylalanine. Solely the CDR3 DNA is kept, with 48 bases framed from the first base. Genomic DNA was extracted from sorted cells for sequencing of the TCRbeta CDR3 region. TCRbeta CDR3 regions were sequenced using the immunoSEQ Assay. Not all clones reach the TCRdb copy of this immuneACCESS table, which keeps in-frame sequences only. Checked studies attribute under half of the gap to unresolved V genes and leave the rest unexplained. This sample holds tens of thousands of clones; more than 70% were observed only once. The ten top clones hold 5.5% to 8% of the sample. The trial excluded patients who had a history of autoimmune disease or were on systemic immunosuppression. Peripheral blood for TCR sequencing was drawn from every dose cohort at baseline, at cycle 4 day 1 and at cycle 7 day 1. Samples were obtained from an open-label, multicenter, first-in-human phase I dose-escalation trial of ivuxolimab. Adults with locally advanced or metastatic head and neck squamous cell, hepatocellular, melanoma or renal cell carcinoma were enrolled in the trial. Before TCR sequencing, CD4+ T cells and CD8+ T cells were sorted from peripheral blood as separate populations.

Taking its sample share into account, this clone is medium-sized (0.01 to 0.1%). It lacks a known antigen. No much larger clone is present one base from it, and per-base qualities are unavailable. The receptor's source is an adult with an advanced solid tumor such as melanoma, head and neck, liver or kidney cancer. Recombination connected TRBV27 to TRBJ2-2, with TRBD1 tentatively as D gene (6 bases match). Here the sequenced sample was CD4+ or CD8+ T cells sorted from blood, taken in a trial of the OX40 agonist ivuxolimab. The CDR3 protein: CASKLNRAANTGELFF. At the DNA level, the sequence is TGTGCCAGCAAACTAAACAGGGCCGCGAACACCGGGGAGCTGTTTTTT.